These 2 T cell receptor beta chains share one sample of origin, sequenced in a study of shared clonotypes between healthy human individuals (dated by TCRdb to about 2020). For the CD8 naive samples, CD45RO-negative cells were positively selected for CCR7, yielding a CD45RA+CCR7+ population from which TemRA cells were excluded. The library was produced with the immunoSEQ multiplex PCR assay. Not all clones reach the TCRdb copy of this immuneACCESS table, which keeps in-frame sequences only. Checked studies attribute under half of the gap to unresolved V genes and leave the rest unexplained. This sample has 800,000 or so clones in its table, and just over 95% of those were observed once. The ten largest clonotypes hold about 0.25% of the sample. Source material: naive CD8+ T cells sorted from blood. Read against the paper, the sample's cell subset or site label means: CD45RA+CCR7+. These receptor sequences come from a man aged 30 to 39 in good health.

This clone was counted a single time. V and J are TRBV28 and TRBJ1-5; 8 nucleotides agree with TRBD1. Germline-derived CDR1 and CDR2 are MDHEN and SYDVKM. V was clipped by 3 bases and J by 7 bases; unmatched bases: 8. The CDR3 is 15 amino acids. In nucleotides, the CDR3 is TGTGCCAGCAGTTTGAGGACAGGGATGTGGCAGCCCCAGCATTTT. Its translation: CASSLRTGMWQPQHF.

The V call is TRBV6-1, the J call TRBJ2-2, with TRBD1 as a possible D gene (5 bases). The V end was cut by 4 bases, the J end by 0 bases, with 9 bases between. This CDR3 has 15 amino acids. Germline CDR1 reads MNHNS; CDR2 reads SASEGT. Written as DNA, the CDR3 is TGTGCCAGCAGTGTCTGGGGCACGAACACCGGGGAGCTGTTTTTT. This codes for CASSVWGTNTGELFF.